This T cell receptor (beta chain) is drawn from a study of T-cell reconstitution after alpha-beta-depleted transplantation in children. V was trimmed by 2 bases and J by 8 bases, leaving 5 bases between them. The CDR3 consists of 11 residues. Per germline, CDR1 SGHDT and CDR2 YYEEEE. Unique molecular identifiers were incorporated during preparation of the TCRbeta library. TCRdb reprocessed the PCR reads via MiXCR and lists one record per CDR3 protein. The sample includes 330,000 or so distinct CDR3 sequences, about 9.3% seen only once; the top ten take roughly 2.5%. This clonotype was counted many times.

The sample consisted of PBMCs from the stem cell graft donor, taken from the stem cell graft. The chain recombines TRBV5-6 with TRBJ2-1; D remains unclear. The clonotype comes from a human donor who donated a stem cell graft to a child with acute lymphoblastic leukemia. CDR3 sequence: CASSLEHEQFF. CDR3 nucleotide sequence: TGTGCCAGCAGCTTAGAGCATGAGCAGTTCTTC.